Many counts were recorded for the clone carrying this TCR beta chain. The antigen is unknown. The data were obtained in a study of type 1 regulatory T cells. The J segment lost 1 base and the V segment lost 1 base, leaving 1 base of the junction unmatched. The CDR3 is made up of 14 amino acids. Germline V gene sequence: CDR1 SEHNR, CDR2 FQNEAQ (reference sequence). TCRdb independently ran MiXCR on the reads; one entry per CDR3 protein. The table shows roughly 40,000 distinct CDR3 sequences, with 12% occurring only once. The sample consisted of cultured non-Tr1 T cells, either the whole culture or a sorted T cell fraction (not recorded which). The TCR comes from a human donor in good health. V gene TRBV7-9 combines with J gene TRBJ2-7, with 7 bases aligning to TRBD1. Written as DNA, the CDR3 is TGTGCCAGCAGCTTAGGGGACAGTTCCTACGAGCAGTACTTC. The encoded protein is CASSLGDSSYEQYF. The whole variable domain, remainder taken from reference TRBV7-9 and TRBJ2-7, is DTGVSQNPRHKITKRGQNVTFRCDPISEHNRLYWYRQTLGQGPEFLTYFQNEAQLEKSRLLSDRFSAERPKGSFSTLEIQRTEQGDSAMYLCASSLGDSSYEQYFGPGTRLTVT.